The sequence of this TCR beta chain was determined in a study of blood T cell repertoires in COVID-19. Study as a whole: COVID-19 samples from acute and convalescent phases originated in the United States, Italy and Spain. From T cells, B-cell-depleted T cells, or PBMCs came the material, which was cDNA or gDNA.

CDR3 size: 12 residues. Germline V gene lookup returns CDR1 KGHDR and CDR2 SFDVKD. On this clone: At one boundary the junction diverges from the germline segment, which might be a read error.

Authors' analysis steps: How many nucleated cells were present was estimated from reference gene primer amplification. TCRdb keeps only in-frame clones here, not all; method: immunoSEQ multiplex PCR. V, J and clone size were drawn from that table, and D and trimming were deduced from the DNA. The sample has hundreds of thousands of clones, 86% seen once; the top ten hold almost 1.5%. This chain uses TRBV24-1 with TRBJ1-2, with 7 nucleotides matching TRBD1. The receptor's source is a woman aged 30 to 39 with active or convalescent COVID-19. Sequenced input: peripheral blood. The CDR3 region is CATSDPGTALAF. The CDR3 DNA follows: TGTGCCACCAGTGACCCCGGGACAGCCCTCGCCTTC.